Below, 10 T cell receptor beta chains from the same sample are listed, as sequenced in a study of vaccination and CD4 T cells after COVID-19. CD4+ T cells that had been cultured provided DNA sequenced with the Oncomine TCR Beta short-read assay. TCRdb re-analysed the PCR reads in MiXCR, keeping a single row per CDR3 protein. This table holds about 20,000 distinct CDR3 sequences, around 40% found once. Their specific antigens are unknown. Treatment noted: roughly 11-day PBMC culture with coronavirus spike peptide pools or control peptides (ViraFEST assay). This sample comprised CD4+ T cells from blood, cultured in vitro, obtained before SARS-CoV-2 vaccination. The origin of the receptors is a human donor who received a COVID-19 vaccine.

The chain combines TRBV11-3 with TRBJ1-6, with D hard to call. The germline V gene has CDR1 SGHNT and CDR2 YENEEA. The V end lost 0 bases, the J end lost 7 bases, and 13 bases lay between the germline ends. The CDR3 extends over 16 amino acids. In nucleotides, the CDR3 is TGTGCCAGCAGCTTAGACCGTTATACGCGGAATTCACCCCTCCACTTT. Protein sequence: CASSLDRYTRNSPLHF.

There are a few counts of this clonotype. This chain uses TRBV27 with TRBJ2-3; unclear D gene. Germline CDR1 and CDR2: MNHEY and SMNVEV (reference sequence). The CDR3 length is 14 residues. V dropped 2 bases and J dropped 0 bases, with 6 bases sitting between them. CDR3 coding DNA: TGTGCCAGCAGTTTACAAGGAAGCACAGATACGCAGTATTTT. Protein product: CASSLQGSTDTQYF.

This clonotype was counted between two and nine times. The chain uses TRBV6-1 and TRBJ1-2; D is uncertain. Deletions cut 8 bases from V and 0 bases from J, with 13 bases between. The CDR3 sequence is 14 residues long. CDR1 and CDR2 (germline): MNHNS, SASEGT. CDR3 protein: CASSIQKANYGYTF. The DNA of the CDR3 is TGTGCCAGCTCGATCCAGAAAGCTAACTATGGCTACACCTTC.

The chain carries TRBV2 and TRBJ2-3; D is perhaps TRBD2 (6 bases). V was trimmed by 3 bases and J by 2 bases, leaving 9 bases between them. The CDR3 contains 14 residues. Germline CDR1 reads SNHLY; CDR2 reads FYNNEI. The CDR3 region is CASSDGRDTDTQYF. Written as DNA, the CDR3 is TGTGCCAGCAGTGATGGGCGGGACACAGATACGCAGTATTTT.

This clonotype was picked up one time. This chain joins TRBV29-1 and TRBJ1-1; D is unclear. V was cut by 5 bases and J by 3 bases, with 19 bases left in between. This CDR3 comprises 15 residues. Germline CDR1 reads SQVTM; CDR2 reads ANQGSEA. The CDR3 protein is CSVKAELDGDTEAFF. CDR3 nucleotides: TGCAGCGTTAAGGCGGAGTTAGATGGGGACACTGAAGCTTTCTTT.

This clonotype was observed a handful of times. This CDR3 is CSARVAAITGELFF. CDR3 sequence (DNA): TGCAGTGCTAGAGTGGCAGCTATCACCGGGGAGCTGTTTTTT. The rearrangement links TRBV20-1 to TRBJ2-2; D unclear. This CDR3 is built from 14 residues. Trimming took 1 base from V and 4 from J, leaving 10 bases between them. Germline V gene data show CDR1 as DFQATT and CDR2 as SNEGSKA (reference sequence).

This clonotype was seen a handful of times. The chain couples TRBV20-1 to TRBJ1-2, with 9 bases aligning to TRBD1. This CDR3 has 15 residues. CDR1 and CDR2 (germline): DFQATT, SNEGSKA (reference sequence). V shed 0 bases, J shed 2 bases, and the junction held 4 bases outside the gene matches. The CDR3 region is CSARDGTGQNYGYTF. In DNA form, the CDR3 reads TGCAGTGCTAGAGATGGGACAGGGCAGAACTATGGCTACACCTTC.

The sample holds one count of this clonotype. This chain joins TRBV30 and TRBJ2-7; D gene uncertain. The CDR3 is 11 residues long. The V end lost 3 bases, the J end lost 3 bases, and 6 bases lay between the germline ends. In germline, CDR1 is GTSNPN, CDR2 SVGIG (reference sequence). The chain's CDR3 is CAWSEDYEQYF. CDR3 sequence (DNA): TGTGCCTGGAGCGAAGACTACGAGCAGTACTTC.

J is TRBJ1-6 and V is TRBV20-1, with TRBD1 identical over 7 bases. Germline loops: CDR1 DFQATT, CDR2 SNEGSKA (reference sequence). The CDR3 is made up of 13 amino acids. Trimming cost V 4 bases and J 9 bases; bases outside gene matches: 6. The CDR3 nucleotides read TGCAGTGCTAAACAGACAGGGTTTTCACCCCTCCACTTT. Its translation: CSAKQTGFSPLHF.

This clonotype was detected only a few times. The chain has TRBV2 and TRBJ1-5; a possible D gene is TRBD1 (5 bases). The V and J ends lost 4 bases and 5 bases respectively, with 15 bases between them. The CDR3 length is 15 residues. Looked up from germline, CDR1 is SNHLY and CDR2 is FYNNEI. CDR3 nucleotides: TGTGCCAGCAGTGCGGTCAGGGCGGCGGATCAGCCCCAGCATTTT. Translation gives CASSAVRAADQPQHF.